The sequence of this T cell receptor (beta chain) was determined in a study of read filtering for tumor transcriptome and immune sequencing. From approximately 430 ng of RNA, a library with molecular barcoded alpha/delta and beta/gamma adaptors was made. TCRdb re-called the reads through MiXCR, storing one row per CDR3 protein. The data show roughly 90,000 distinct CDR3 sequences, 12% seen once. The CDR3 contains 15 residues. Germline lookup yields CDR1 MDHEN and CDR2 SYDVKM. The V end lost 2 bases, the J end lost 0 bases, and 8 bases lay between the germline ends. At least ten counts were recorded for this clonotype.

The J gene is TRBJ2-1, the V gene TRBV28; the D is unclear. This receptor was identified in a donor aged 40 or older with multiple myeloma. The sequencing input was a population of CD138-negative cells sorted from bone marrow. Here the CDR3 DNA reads TGTGCCAGCAGTTTAGCCGTACTCTCCTACAATGAGCAGTTCTTC. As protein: CASSLAVLSYNEQFF.